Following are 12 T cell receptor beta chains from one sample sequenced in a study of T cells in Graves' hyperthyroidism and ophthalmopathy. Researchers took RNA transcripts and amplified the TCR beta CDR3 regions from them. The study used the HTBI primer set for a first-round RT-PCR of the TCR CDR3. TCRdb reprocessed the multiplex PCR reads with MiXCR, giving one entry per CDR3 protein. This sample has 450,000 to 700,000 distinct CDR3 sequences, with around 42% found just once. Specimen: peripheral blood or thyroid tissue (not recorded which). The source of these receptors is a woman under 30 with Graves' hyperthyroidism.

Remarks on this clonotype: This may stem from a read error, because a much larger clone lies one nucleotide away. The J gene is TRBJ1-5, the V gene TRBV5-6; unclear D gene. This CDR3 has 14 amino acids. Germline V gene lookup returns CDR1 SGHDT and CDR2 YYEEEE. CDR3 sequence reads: CASRFYLENQPQHF. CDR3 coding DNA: TGTGCCAGCCGCTTTTACCTCGAGAATCAGCCCCAGCATTTT. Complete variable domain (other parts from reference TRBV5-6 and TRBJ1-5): DAGVTQSPTHLIKTRGQQVTLRCSPKSGHDTVSWYQQALGQGPQFIFQYYEEEERQRGNFPDRFSGHQFPNYSSELNVNALLLGDSALYLCASRFYLENQPQHFGDGTRLSIL.

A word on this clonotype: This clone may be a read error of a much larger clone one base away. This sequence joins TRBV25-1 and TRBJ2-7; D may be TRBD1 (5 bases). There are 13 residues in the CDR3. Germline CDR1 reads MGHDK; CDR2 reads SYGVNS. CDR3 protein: CASGLDTSYEQCF. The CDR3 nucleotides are TGTGCTAGTGGTTTGGACACCTCCTACGAGCAGTGCTTC.

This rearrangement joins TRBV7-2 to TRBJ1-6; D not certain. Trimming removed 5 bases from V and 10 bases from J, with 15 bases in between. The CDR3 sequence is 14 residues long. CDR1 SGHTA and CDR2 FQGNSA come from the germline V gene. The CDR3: CASSPGDNVSPLHF. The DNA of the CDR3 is TGTGCCAGCAGCCCAGGAGACAACGTCTCACCCCTCCACTTT.

CDR3 protein: CAIKGGPYEQYF. The CDR3 DNA reads TGTGCCATCAAGGGGGGGCCCTACGAGCAGTACTTC. The chain joins TRBV10-3 to TRBJ2-7, with TRBD2 as a possible D gene (7 bases). CDR1 is ENHRY, CDR2 SYGVKD, per germline. The CDR3 totals 12 residues. Trimming shortened V by 7 bases and J by 2 bases, and 9 bases separated the two germline ends.

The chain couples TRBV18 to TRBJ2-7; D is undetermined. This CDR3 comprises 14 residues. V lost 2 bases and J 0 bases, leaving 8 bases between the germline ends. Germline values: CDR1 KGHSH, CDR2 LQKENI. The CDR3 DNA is TGTGCCAGCTCACCATCGGTTAGCTCCTACGAGCAGTACTTC. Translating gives CASSPSVSSYEQYF.

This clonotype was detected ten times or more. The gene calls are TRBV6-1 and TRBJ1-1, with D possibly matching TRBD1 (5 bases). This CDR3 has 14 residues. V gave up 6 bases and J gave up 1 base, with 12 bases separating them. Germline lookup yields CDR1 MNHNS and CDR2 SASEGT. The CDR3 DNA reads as TGTGCCAGCAGCTGGGTGAGGGGGAACACTGAAGCTTTCTTT. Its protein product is CASSWVRGNTEAFF.

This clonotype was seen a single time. The CDR3 DNA sequence: TGCAGCATTCCCGGACCGACAAACACTGAAGCTTTCTTT. The encoded protein is CSIPGPTNTEAFF. The chain recombines TRBV29-1 with TRBJ1-1, with D uncertain. The CDR3 is 13 amino acids. Trimming took off 8 bases at V and 2 bases at J, with 15 bases between the two ends. Germline V CDR1 and CDR2: SQVTM, ANQGSEA.

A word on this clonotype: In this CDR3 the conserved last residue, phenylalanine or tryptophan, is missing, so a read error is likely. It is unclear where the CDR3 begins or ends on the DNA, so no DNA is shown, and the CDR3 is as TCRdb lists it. CDR3 sequence reads: CASSPPATY. The V and J genes are TRBV7-8 and TRBJ1-2; the D call TRBD1 from the table was never checked on the DNA. Counting both end residues, the CDR3 totals 9 amino acids. Germline CDR1 is SGHVS and CDR2 is FQNEAQ.

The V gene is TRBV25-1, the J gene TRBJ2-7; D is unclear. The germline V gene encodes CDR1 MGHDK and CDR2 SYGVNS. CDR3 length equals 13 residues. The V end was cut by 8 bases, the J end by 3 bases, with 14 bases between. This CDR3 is CASVDVKGYEQYF. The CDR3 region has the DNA TGTGCCAGCGTAGACGTTAAGGGCTACGAGCAGTACTTC.

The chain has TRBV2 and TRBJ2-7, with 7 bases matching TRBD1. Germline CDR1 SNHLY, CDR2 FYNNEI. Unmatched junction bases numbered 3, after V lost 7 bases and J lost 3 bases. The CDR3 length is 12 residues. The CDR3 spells CASTGTDYEQYF. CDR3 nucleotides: TGTGCCAGCACGGGGACAGACTACGAGCAGTACTTC. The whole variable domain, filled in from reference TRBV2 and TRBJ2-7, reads EPEVTQTPSHQVTQMGQEVILRCVPISNHLYFYWYRQILGQKVEFLVSFYNNEISEKSEIFDDQFSVERPDGSNFTLKIRSTKLEDSAMYFCASTGTDYEQYFGPGTRLTVT.

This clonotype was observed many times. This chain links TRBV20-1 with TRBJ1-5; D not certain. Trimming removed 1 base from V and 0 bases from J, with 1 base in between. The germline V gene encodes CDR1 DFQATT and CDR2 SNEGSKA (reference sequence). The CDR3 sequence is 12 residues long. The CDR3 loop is CSARVSNQPQHF. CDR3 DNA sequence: TGCAGTGCTAGAGTTAGCAATCAGCCCCAGCATTTT.

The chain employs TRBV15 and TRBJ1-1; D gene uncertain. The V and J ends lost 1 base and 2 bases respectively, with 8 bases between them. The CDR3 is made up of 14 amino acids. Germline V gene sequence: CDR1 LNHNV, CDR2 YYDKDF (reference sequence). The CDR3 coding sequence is TGTGCCACCAGCAGAGGCGGGCACAACACTGAAGCTTTCTTT. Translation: CATSRGGHNTEAFF.